Listed below are T cell receptor beta chains from one sample, sequenced in a study of PD-1 blockade in classical Hodgkin lymphoma. Profiling relied on immunoSEQ multiplex PCR, and the TCRdb table lists in-frame clones only, not all of them. This table holds about 26,000 clones, under 90% found once. This sample comprised peripheral blood mononuclear cells (PBMCs), obtained at baseline. The source of these receptors is a human donor with classical Hodgkin lymphoma. Each CDR3 is given with its conserved first and last residue. The order of the fields is J gene, V gene, D gene, CDR3 protein. A D gene is named only where the DNA matches it firmly.

TRBJ1-6	TRBV19	NA	CASSAAPTQLNSPLHF
TRBJ1-1	TRBV7-2	NA	CASSPGLGGAEAFF
TRBJ2-1	TRBV27	NA	CASIAAITPNEQFF
TRBJ2-3	TRBV7-2	TRBD1	CASSSGGPDTQYF
TRBJ1-2	TRBV5-1	NA	CASSLGSGGLDGYTF
TRBJ1-2	TRBV5-1	TRBD1	CASSNQGDRAISYTF
TRBJ2-1	TRBV5-1	TRBD1	CASSLTVNRGSNEQFF
TRBJ2-3	TRBV29-1	TRBD2	CSVDLRGGATDTQYF
TRBJ2-1	TRBV7-9	NA	CASSMGVQANEQFF
TRBJ2-7	TRBV23-1	NA	CASSQGVAGVEQYF
TRBJ2-1	TRBV19	NA	CASSIDWAWQGHTSSYNEQFF
TRBJ1-3	TRBV2	NA	CASSEASWGGATVSNTIYF
TRBJ2-4	TRBV5-1	TRBD1	CASSLQGEAKNIQYF
TRBJ1-2	TRBV25-1	NA	CASSVAGNYGYTF
TRBJ1-1	TRBV6-6	TRBD1	CASSYQGAKTEAFF
TRBJ1-2	TRBV7-9	NA	CASSLGVGARGYTF
TRBJ2-3	TRBV5-1	TRBD2	CASSVTSGSTDTQYF
TRBJ1-5	TRBV2	NA	CASSLQNQPQHF
TRBJ1-2	TRBV5-1	NA	CASSLQAANYGYTF
TRBJ2-6	TRBV19	TRBD1	CASRWAGQGLSGANVLTF
TRBJ2-5	TRBV16	NA	CASSQGTQETQYF
TRBJ2-1	TRBV7-2	TRBD2	CASSPSSGGAGEQFF
TRBJ1-6	TRBV4-1	TRBD1	CASSQDRGQGESPLHF
TRBJ2-1	TRBV6-5	TRBD2	CASSPAGDLSNEQFF
TRBJ2-5	TRBV5-1	NA	CASSFSGTYQETQYF
TRBJ2-7	TRBV5-1	TRBD2	CASSLLNVGLAGKQYF
TRBJ1-5	TRBV25-1	TRBD1	CASSPTGAGNQPQHF
TRBJ2-5	TRBV30	NA	CAWSWGFEETQYF
TRBJ2-7	TRBV6-6	TRBD1	CASSYGQGAGEQYF
TRBJ1-1	TRBV4-3	TRBD1	CASSQVAGGRNTEAFF
TRBJ2-1	TRBV7-3	NA	CASSLLGIDEQFF
TRBJ1-1	TRBV9	NA	CASSVEPTGLFEAFF
TRBJ1-1	TRBV7-9	NA	CASSLFVSNEAFF
TRBJ1-1	TRBV5-6	NA	CASSFTRALNTEAFF
TRBJ2-5	TRBV5-1	TRBD2	CASSSAGGLETQYF
TRBJ1-1	TRBV5-1	TRBD1	CASRGGTVMNTEAFF
TRBJ1-5	TRBV19	TRBD1	CASSQGQGPNQPQHF
TRBJ2-1	TRBV7-9	TRBD2	CASTMSGGYNEQFF
TRBJ2-3	TRBV5-1	NA	CASSEGADTQYF
TRBJ1-2	TRBV19	NA	CASSIGSQTYQQGYGYTF
TRBJ2-5	TRBV7-8	TRBD2	CASSVSGGRPQYF
TRBJ2-5	TRBV4-2	TRBD2	CASSQGGTSGAETQYF
TRBJ1-2	TRBV2	TRBD1	CATIQGQGSYGYTF
TRBJ1-6	TRBV5-1	TRBD1	CASSQGQGAVSPLHF
TRBJ2-5	TRBV5-1	TRBD2	CASSLFGGEETQYF
TRBJ1-2	TRBV5-5	NA	CASSLAGLHGYTF
TRBJ1-1	TRBV4-1	NA	CASTPPGGSTEAFF
TRBJ2-4	TRBV6-6	TRBD1	CASSGTGGNIQYF
TRBJ2-2	TRBV9	NA	CASSRDHTGELFF
TRBJ1-4	TRBV6-6	NA	CASTGFSTNEKLFF
TRBJ2-2	TRBV9	TRBD2	CASSFAGGTGELFF